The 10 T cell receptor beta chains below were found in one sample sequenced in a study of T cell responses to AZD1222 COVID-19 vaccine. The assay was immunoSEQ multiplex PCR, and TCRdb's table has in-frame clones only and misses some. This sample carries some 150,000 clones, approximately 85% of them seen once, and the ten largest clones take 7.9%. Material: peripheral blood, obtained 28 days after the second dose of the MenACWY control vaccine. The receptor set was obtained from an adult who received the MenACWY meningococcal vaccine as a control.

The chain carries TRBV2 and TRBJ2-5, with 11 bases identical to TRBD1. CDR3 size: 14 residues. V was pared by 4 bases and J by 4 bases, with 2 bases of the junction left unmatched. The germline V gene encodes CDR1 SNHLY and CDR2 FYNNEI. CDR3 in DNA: TGTGCCAGCAGTGGGGACAGGGGGAGAGAGACCCAGTACTTC. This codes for CASSGDRGRETQYF.

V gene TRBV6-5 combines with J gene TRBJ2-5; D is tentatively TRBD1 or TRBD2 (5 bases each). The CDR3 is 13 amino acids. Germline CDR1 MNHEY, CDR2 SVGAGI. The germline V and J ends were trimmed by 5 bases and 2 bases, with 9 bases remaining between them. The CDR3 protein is CASSRGPQETQYF. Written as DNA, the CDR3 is TGTGCCAGCAGTCGGGGCCCGCAAGAGACCCAGTACTTC.

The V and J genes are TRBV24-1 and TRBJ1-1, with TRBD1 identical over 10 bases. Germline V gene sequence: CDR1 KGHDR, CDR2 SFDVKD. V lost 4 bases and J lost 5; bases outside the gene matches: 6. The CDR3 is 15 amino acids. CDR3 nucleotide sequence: TGTGCCACCAGTGACCGACGACAGGGGGCTACTGAAGCTTTCTTT. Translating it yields CATSDRRQGATEAFF.

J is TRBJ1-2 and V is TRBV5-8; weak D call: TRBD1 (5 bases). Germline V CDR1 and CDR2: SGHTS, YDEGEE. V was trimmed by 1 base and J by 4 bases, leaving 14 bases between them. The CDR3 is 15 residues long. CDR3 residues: CASSLSLGVGYGYTF. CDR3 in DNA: TGTGCCAGCAGCTTGTCGTTGGGGGTGGGCTATGGCTACACCTTC.

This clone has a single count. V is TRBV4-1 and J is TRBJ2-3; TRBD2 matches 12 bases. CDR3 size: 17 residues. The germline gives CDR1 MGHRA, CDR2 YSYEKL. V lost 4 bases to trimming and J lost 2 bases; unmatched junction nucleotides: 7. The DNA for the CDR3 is TGCGCCAGCAGCCTTAGACTAGCGGGGGCCTCCACAGATACGCAGTATTTT. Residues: CASSLRLAGASTDTQYF.

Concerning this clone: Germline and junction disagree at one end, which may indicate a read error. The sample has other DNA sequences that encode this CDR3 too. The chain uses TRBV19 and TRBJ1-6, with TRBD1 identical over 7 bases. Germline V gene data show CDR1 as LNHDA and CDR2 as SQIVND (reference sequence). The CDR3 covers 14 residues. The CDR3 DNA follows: TGCGCCAGTAGTTTTGACAGGGATAATTCACCCCTCCACTTT. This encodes CASSFDRDNSPLHF.

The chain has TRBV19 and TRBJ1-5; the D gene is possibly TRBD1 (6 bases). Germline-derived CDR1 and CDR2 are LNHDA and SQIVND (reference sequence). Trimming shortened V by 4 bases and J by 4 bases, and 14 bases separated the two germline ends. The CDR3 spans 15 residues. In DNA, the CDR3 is TGTGCCAGTAGTACTGGACAGCTCTTTAATCAGCCCCAGCATTTT. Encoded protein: CASSTGQLFNQPQHF.

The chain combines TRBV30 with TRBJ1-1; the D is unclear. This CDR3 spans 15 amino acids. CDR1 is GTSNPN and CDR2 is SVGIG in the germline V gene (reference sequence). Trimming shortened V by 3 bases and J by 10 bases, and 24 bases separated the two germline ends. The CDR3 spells CAWSRGQSRLSVAFF. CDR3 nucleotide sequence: TGTGCCTGGAGCCGTGGCCAGTCAAGGCTGAGTGTAGCTTTCTTT.

CDR3 nucleotides: TGCGCCAGCAGCTTGGCCGGGCTGCCCGGGGGCTACACCTTC. It is translated as CASSLAGLPGGYTF. The genes are TRBV5-1 and TRBJ1-2; D call uncertain. Germline V lookup: CDR1 SGHRS, CDR2 YFSETQ. There are 14 residues in the CDR3. Trimming stripped 0 bases from V and 8 bases from J, with 14 bases between.

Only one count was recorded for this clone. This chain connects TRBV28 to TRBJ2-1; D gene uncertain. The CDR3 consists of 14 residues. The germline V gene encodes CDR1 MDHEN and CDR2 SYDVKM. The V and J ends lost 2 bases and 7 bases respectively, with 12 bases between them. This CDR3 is CASSLGLLGNEQFF. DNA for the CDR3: TGTGCCAGCAGTTTAGGTCTACTCGGGAATGAGCAGTTCTTC. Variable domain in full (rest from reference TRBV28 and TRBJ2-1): DVKVTQSSRYLVKRTGEKVFLECVQDMDHENMFWYRQDPGLGLRLIYFSYDVKMKEKGDIPEGYSVSREKKERFSLILESASTNQTSMYLCASSLGLLGNEQFFGPGTRLTVL.